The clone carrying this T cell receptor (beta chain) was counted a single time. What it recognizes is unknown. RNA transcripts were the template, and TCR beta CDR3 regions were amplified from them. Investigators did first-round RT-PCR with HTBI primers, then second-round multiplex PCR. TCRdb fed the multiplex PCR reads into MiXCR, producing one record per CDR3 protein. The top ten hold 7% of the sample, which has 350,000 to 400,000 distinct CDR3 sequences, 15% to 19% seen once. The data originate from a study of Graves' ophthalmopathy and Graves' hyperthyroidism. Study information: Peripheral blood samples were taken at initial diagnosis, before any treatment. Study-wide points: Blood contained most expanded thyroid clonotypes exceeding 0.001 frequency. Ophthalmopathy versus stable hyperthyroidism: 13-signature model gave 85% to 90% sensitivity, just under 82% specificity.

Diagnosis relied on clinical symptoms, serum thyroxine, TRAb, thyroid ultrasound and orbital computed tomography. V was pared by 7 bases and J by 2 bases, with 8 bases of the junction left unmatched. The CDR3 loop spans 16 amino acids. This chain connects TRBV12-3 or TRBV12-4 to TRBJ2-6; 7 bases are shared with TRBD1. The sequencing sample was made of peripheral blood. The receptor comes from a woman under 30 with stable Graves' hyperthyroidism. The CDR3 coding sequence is TGTGCCAGCAAGCAGGGGGACATGGCTGGGGCCAACGTCCTGACTTTC. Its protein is CASKQGDMAGANVLTF.